These 19 T cell receptor beta chains came from one sample sequenced in a study of shared clonotypes between healthy human individuals (dated by TCRdb to about 2020). The library was made by the immunoSEQ multiplex PCR assay. Drawn from immuneACCESS, this table holds only the in-frame rearrangements with V and J called that TCRdb kept. Clones are partly lost; checked studies trace under half to an unresolved V gene and leave the rest unexplained. Within this sample are fewer than 1.8 million clones, with 98% of them counted one time only. The leading ten clones occupy approximately 0.4% of the sample. Sequencing used naive CD4+ T cells sorted from blood. The intended sense of this specimen's cell subset or site label: CD45RA+ positively selected. The receptor set was obtained from a man younger than 45 in good health.

CDR3 nucleotide sequence: TGTGCCAGCAGTTTTAGGGGACAGTTATCCTACAATGAGCAGTTCTTC. Translation: CASSFRGQLSYNEQFF. The chain combines TRBV28 with TRBJ2-1; 7 nucleotides align to TRBD1. Germline assignment: CDR1 MDHEN and CDR2 SYDVKM. The J segment lost 1 base and the V segment lost 3 bases, leaving 6 bases of the junction unmatched. The CDR3 spans 16 residues.

The chain recombines TRBV6-1 with TRBJ1-4; TRBD1 is a possible D gene (6 bases). V was clipped by 5 bases and J by 17 bases, with 18 bases between them. The CDR3 runs 12 residues. Per germline, CDR1 MNHNS and CDR2 SASEGT. The CDR3 protein is CASSPWEGDSFF. The CDR3 coding sequence is TGTGCCAGCAGTCCATGGGAGGGGGACTCCTTTTTT.

The chain employs TRBV29-1 and TRBJ1-1; no reliable D call. Looked up from germline, CDR1 is SQVTM and CDR2 is ANQGSEA. The CDR3 is 14 residues long. V lost 7 bases and J lost 0, with 15 bases in between. The CDR3 nucleotides are TGCAGCGGGATATGGACGGAGCTGAACACTGAAGCTTTCTTT. The encoded protein is CSGIWTELNTEAFF.

The chain recombines TRBV4-1 with TRBJ1-3; D not certain. The germline CDR1 and CDR2 sequences are MGHRA and YSYEKL. The CDR3 has 16 amino acids. Trimming removed 0 bases at V and 4 bases at J, with 13 bases between. As DNA, the CDR3 is TGCGCCAGCAGCCAAGATCTAGGATCTTCAGGAAACACCATATATTTT. Amino acid sequence: CASSQDLGSSGNTIYF.

The V gene is TRBV19, the J gene TRBJ2-1; the D is unclear. Germline CDR1 and CDR2: LNHDA and SQIVND (reference sequence). Trimming left V 4 bases short and J 6 bases short, with 7 bases between. The CDR3 has 12 amino acids. In DNA form, the CDR3 reads TGTGCCAGTAGTAACGTTCCCAATGAGCAGTTCTTC. Protein sequence: CASSNVPNEQFF.

The chain has TRBV5-1 and TRBJ1-4; D is ambiguous. The CDR3 has 18 residues. Trimming removed 0 bases from V and 3 bases from J, with 18 bases in between. The germline gives CDR1 SGHRS, CDR2 YFSETQ. CDR3 in amino acids: CASSLEGSIVQPNEKLFF. DNA for the CDR3: TGCGCCAGCAGCTTGGAAGGGAGTATAGTTCAACCTAATGAAAAACTGTTTTTT.

V is TRBV18 and J is TRBJ2-6; D is unclear. Trimming removed 2 bases at V and 2 bases at J, with 13 bases between. The CDR3 is 17 amino acids. Germline V gene lookup returns CDR1 KGHSH and CDR2 LQKENI. CDR3 in DNA: TGTGCCAGCTCACCAAGTAAGGGTCCCCCTGGGGCCAACGTCCTGACTTTC. This sequence encodes CASSPSKGPPGANVLTF. The variable domain in full, with the rest retrieved from reference TRBV18 and TRBJ2-6, is NAGVMQNPRHLVRRRGQEARLRCSPMKGHSHVYWYRQLPEEGLKFMVYLQKENIIDESGMPKERFSAEFPKEGPSILRIQQVVRGDSAAYFCASSPSKGPPGANVLTFGAGSRLTVL.

This clone was detected once. The CDR3, as DNA: TGTGCCAGCAGTGTCAGGGGGTCCCCCTACGAGCAGTACTTC. Amino acids: CASSVRGSPYEQYF. The chain links TRBV6-1 to TRBJ2-7, with 7 bases matching TRBD1. The CDR3 is made up of 14 amino acids. The germline V gene has CDR1 MNHNS and CDR2 SASEGT. V gave up 4 bases and J gave up 2 bases; unmatched junction bases: 5.

The J gene is TRBJ2-7, the V gene TRBV18, with TRBD2 matching 11 bases. V gave up 5 bases and J gave up 6 bases; unmatched junction bases: 6. Germline loops: CDR1 KGHSH, CDR2 LQKENI. CDR3 size: 14 residues. The DNA of the CDR3 is TGTGCCAGCTCATCGACTAGCGGGGAACGCGAGCAGTACTTC. The encoded protein is CASSSTSGEREQYF.

The rearrangement joins TRBV9 to TRBJ1-1, with TRBD1 identical over 7 bases. Germline assignment: CDR1 SGDLS and CDR2 YYNGEE. The CDR3 contains 14 residues. The V gene end was trimmed by 4 bases and the J gene end by 5 bases; junction bases not matched to a gene: 8. The CDR3 DNA sequence: TGTGCCAGCAGCAGAGACAGGGTGGATACTGAAGCTTTCTTT. This sequence encodes CASSRDRVDTEAFF.

This sequence joins TRBV5-4 and TRBJ1-2, with TRBD1 identical over 8 bases. This CDR3 is built from 16 residues. CDR1 and CDR2 from the germline V gene are SGHNT and YYREEE (reference sequence). The V gene end was trimmed by 0 bases and the J gene end by 3 bases; junction bases not matched to a gene: 7. In DNA form, the CDR3 reads TGTGCCAGCAGCTTGGGAGGACAGGGTGGTGACTATGGCTACACCTTC. Its protein is CASSLGGQGGDYGYTF.

V and J are TRBV7-7 and TRBJ2-1; a possible D gene is TRBD1 (6 bases). Germline V gives CDR1 SSHAT, CDR2 FNYEAQ (reference sequence). This CDR3 spans 14 amino acids. The V and J ends lost 3 bases and 4 bases respectively, with 10 bases between them. CDR3 coding DNA: TGTGCCAGCAGCTTGCCAGGGGAATACAATGAGCAGTTCTTC. This gives the protein CASSLPGEYNEQFF.

The chain links TRBV10-2 to TRBJ2-5; D is possibly TRBD2 (5 bases). The CDR3 has 13 amino acids. Between the trimmed V and J ends, which lost 0 bases and 5 bases, there was a span of 7 bases. Germline values: CDR1 WSHSY, CDR2 SAAADI. This CDR3 reads CASSESRGETQYF. CDR3 DNA sequence: TGCGCCAGCAGTGAGTCTCGAGGGGAGACCCAGTACTTC.

The chain combines TRBV9 with TRBJ2-7; no clear D gene. Per germline, CDR1 SGDLS and CDR2 YYNGEE. The CDR3 runs to 14 residues. Trimming pared 0 bases from V and 6 bases from J, leaving 13 bases between. CDR3 DNA sequence: TGTGCCAGCAGCGTAGCCCCTGGGTCGAGCGAGCAGTACTTC. It translates to CASSVAPGSSEQYF. The entire variable domain, with the rest obtained from reference TRBV9 and TRBJ2-7, is as follows: DSGVTQTPKHLITATGQRVTLRCSPRSGDLSVYWYQQSLDQGLQFLIQYYNGEERAKGNILERFSAQQFPDLHSELNLSSLELGDSALYFCASSVAPGSSEQYFGPGTRLTVT.

The J gene is TRBJ2-7, the V gene TRBV2; 14 bases agree with TRBD2. Germline CDR1 reads SNHLY; CDR2 reads FYNNEI. The ends lost 6 bases at V and 4 bases at J; junction bases unmatched: 5. This CDR3 contains 15 residues. CDR3 DNA: TGTGCCAGCAGACCTAGACTAGCGGGAGGGTACGAGCAGTACTTC. This gives the protein CASRPRLAGGYEQYF.

The rearrangement joins TRBV7-3 to TRBJ2-1; 9 bases are a match to TRBD2. In germline, CDR1 is SGHTA, CDR2 FQGTGA. V lost 1 base, J lost 6 bases, and 13 bases stayed unmatched. CDR3 length equals 18 residues. The CDR3 bases are TGTGCCAGCAGCTTAAAGTCTTCCGGGACTAGCTTCCTCAATGAGCAGTTCTTC. As protein: CASSLKSSGTSFLNEQFF.

V usage is TRBV10-3 and J usage is TRBJ2-7; 7 bases are shared with TRBD1. CDR1 and CDR2 (germline): ENHRY, SYGVKD. This CDR3 has 14 residues. With 5 bases clipped from V and 0 bases from J, the junction kept 4 bases outside the gene matches. The CDR3: CAISPGGSSYEQYF. CDR3 DNA: TGTGCCATCAGTCCAGGGGGATCCTCCTACGAGCAGTACTTC.

The chain couples TRBV5-1 to TRBJ2-2; 8 bases align to TRBD2. With 5 bases clipped from V and 2 bases from J, the junction kept 5 bases outside the gene matches. The length of the CDR3 is 15 residues. CDR1 and CDR2 from the germline V gene are SGHRS and YFSETQ. As DNA, the CDR3 is TGCGCCAGCAGTTCGAGCGGGAGTAACACCGGGGAGCTGTTTTTT. Its translation is CASSSSGSNTGELFF.

The V and J genes are TRBV4-3 and TRBJ2-1; D remains ambiguous. Per germline, CDR1 LGHNA and CDR2 YSLEER. This CDR3 has 14 amino acids. V was pared by 5 bases and J by 0 bases, with 8 bases between. This CDR3 reads CASSFTDSYNEQFF. CDR3 DNA: TGCGCCAGCAGCTTCACAGACTCCTACAATGAGCAGTTCTTC.